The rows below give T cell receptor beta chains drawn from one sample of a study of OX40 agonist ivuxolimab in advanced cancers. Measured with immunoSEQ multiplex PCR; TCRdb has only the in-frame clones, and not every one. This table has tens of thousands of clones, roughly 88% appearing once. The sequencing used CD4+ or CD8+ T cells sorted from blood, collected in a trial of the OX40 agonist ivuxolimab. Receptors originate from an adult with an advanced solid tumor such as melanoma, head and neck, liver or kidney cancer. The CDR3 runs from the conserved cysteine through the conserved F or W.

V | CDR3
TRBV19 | CASSIFGPSGGNEQFF
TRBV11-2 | CASSWGQGSTGELFF
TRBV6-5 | CASRSTGADTQYF
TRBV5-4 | CASSPGGQGARETQYF
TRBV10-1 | CASSDRGLGYTF
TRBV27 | CASSYSASNQETQYF
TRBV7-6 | CASSFLAGGLTDTQYF
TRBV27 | CASTPLAGTANTGELFF
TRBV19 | CASGTSGIPQHF
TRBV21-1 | CASSKNSSYEQYF
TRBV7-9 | CASKQGNTEAFF
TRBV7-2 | CASSLELAGGRQETQYF
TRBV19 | CASSPRGSYSNQPQHF
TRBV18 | CASSPPSLGLEQYF
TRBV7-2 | CASSLAGAGEKLFF
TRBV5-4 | CASSTGGNSGANVLTF
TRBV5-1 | CASKGESGTQYF
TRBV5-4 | CASSFSSGGWTDTQYF
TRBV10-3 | CAISPGQGVNTGELFF
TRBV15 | CATSRAGAGANVLTF
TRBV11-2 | CASSLVEGADGYTF
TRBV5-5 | CASSYSGSGNTIYF
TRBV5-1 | CASSFLEWETQYF
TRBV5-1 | CASSRQYQETQYF
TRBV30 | CAWSSWETQYF
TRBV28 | CASQSPNRASRSYEQYF
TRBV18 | CASSPLTDTKTYGYTF
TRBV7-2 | CASSLAGRGGIPGSYEQYF
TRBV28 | CASSAGGYGYTF
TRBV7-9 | CASSLTSYGDTQYF
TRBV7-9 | CASSAPWTSTDTQYF
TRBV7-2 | CASSLVVGTGTLFF
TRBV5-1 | CASSTLGYGYTF
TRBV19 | CASTPTSGGTEQFF
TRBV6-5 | CASTPGTDTEAFF
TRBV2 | CASSEQGARYGYTF
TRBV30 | CAWSGGVSYNEQFF
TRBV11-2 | CASTLAGGDEQFF
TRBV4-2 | CASSQVGGAGGETQYF
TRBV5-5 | CASSSGPASNQPQHF
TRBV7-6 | CASSRDTDTQYF
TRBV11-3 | CASSRDSTNSPLHF
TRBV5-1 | CASSLGNSGANVLTF
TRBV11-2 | CASRADSGGTGELFF
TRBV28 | CASRQTGGGETQYF
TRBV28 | CASSLFQGAFGGYTF
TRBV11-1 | CASSSALFGSGNTIYF
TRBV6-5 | CASRKRTGVQPQHF
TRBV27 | CASRRQGGWETQYF
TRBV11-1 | CASSLGTDREAFF